A single T cell receptor (beta chain) is shown here with its context. CDR1 is WSHSY, CDR2 SAAADI, per germline. The CDR3 loop spans 18 amino acids. V shed 1 base and J shed 5 bases, with 23 bases lying between them. The sample is drawn from a study of glioma-infiltrating T cells. Amplification of TCR alpha and beta CDR3 regions from RNA used iRepertoire nested multiplex PCR. Using its own MiXCR run on the multiplex PCR reads, TCRdb lists one record per CDR3 protein. The sample has about 93,000 distinct CDR3 sequences; approximately 42% are singletons. Sequenced sample: glioma tissue, nonneoplastic brain tissue, or PBMCs (not recorded which). The chain joins TRBV10-2 to TRBJ1-1, with D possibly TRBD1 on 6 matching bases. The source is a human donor with low-grade glioma or glioblastoma, undergoing nonglioma brain surgery, or in good health (not recorded which). As DNA, the CDR3 is TGCGCCAGCAGTGAGTTTATGGGGGCGGGGCATATTGAAACTGAAGCTTTCTTT. It translates to CASSEFMGAGHIETEAFF.